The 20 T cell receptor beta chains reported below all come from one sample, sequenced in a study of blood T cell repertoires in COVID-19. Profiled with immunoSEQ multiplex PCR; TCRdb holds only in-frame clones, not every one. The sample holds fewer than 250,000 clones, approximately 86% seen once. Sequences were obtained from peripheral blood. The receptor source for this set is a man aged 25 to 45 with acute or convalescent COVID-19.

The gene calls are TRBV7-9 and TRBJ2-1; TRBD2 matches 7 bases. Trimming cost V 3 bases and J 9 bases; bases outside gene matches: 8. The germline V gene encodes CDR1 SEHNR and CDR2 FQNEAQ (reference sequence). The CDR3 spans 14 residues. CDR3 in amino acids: CASSLTSRFSEQFF. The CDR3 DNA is TGTGCCAGCAGCTTGACTAGCAGGTTCAGTGAGCAGTTCTTC. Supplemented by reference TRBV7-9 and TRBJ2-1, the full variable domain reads DTGVSQNPRHKITKRGQNVTFRCDPISEHNRLYWYRQTLGQGPEFLTYFQNEAQLEKSRLLSDRFSAERPKGSFSTLEIQRTEQGDSAMYLCASSLTSRFSEQFFGPGTRLTVL.

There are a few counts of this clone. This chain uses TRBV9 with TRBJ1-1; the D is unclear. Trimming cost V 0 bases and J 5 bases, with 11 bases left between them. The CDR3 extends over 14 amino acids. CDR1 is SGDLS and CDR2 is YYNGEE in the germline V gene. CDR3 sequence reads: CASSVDGVGTEAFF. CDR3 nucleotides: TGTGCCAGCAGCGTAGACGGGGTAGGGACTGAAGCTTTCTTT.

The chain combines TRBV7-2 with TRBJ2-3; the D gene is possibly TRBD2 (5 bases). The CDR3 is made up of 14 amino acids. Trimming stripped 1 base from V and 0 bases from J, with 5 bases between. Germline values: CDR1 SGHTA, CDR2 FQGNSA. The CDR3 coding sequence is TGTGCCAGCAGCTTAGGGACTAGCACAGATACGCAGTATTTT. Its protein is CASSLGTSTDTQYF. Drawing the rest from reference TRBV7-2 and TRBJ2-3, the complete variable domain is GAGVSQSPSNKVTEKGKDVELRCDPISGHTALYWYRQSLGQGLEFLIYFQGNSAPDKSGLPSDRFSAERTGGSVSTLTIQRTQQEDSAVYLCASSLGTSTDTQYFGPGTRLTVL.

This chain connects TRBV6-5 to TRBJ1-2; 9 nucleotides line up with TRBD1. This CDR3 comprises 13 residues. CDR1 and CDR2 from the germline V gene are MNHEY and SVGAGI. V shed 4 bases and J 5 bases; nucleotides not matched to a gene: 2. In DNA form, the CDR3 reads TGTGCCAGCAGTTCGGGACAGGGTTATGGCTACACCTTC. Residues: CASSSGQGYGYTF.

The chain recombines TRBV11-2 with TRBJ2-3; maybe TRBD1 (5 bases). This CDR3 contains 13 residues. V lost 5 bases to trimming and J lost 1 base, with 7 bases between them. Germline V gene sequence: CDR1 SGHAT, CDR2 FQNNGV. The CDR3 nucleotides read TGTGCCAGCAGCGTACAGGGCACAGATACGCAGTATTTT. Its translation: CASSVQGTDTQYF.

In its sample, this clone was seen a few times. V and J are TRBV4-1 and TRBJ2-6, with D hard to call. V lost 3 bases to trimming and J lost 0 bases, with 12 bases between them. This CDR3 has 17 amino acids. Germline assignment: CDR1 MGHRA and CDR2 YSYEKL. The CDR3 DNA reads TGCGCCAGCAGCCATTCTTCGGTAAACTCTGGGGCCAACGTCCTGACTTTC. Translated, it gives CASSHSSVNSGANVLTF.

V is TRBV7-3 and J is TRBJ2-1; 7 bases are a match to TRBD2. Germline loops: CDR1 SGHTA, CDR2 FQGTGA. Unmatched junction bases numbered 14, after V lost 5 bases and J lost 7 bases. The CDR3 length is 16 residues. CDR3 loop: CASSLRTRSSANEQFF. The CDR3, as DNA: TGTGCCAGCAGCCTCAGGACTAGATCCTCGGCGAATGAGCAGTTCTTC.

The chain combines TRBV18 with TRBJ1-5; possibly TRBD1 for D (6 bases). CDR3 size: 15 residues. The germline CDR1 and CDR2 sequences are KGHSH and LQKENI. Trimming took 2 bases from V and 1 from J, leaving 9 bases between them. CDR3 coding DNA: TGTGCCAGCTCACCAATTGGGACAAGCAATCAGCCCCAGCATTTT. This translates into CASSPIGTSNQPQHF.

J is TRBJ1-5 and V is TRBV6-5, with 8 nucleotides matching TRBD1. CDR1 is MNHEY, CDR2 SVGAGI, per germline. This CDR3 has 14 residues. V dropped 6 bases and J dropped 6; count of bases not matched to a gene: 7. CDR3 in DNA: TGTGCCAGCAGACGAATACAGGGGGTTCAGCCCCAGCATTTT. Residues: CASRRIQGVQPQHF.

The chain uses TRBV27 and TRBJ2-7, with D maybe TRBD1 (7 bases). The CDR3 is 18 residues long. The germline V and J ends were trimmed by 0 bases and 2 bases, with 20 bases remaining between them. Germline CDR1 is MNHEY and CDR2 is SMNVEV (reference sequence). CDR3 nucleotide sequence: TGTGCCAGCAGTTTATCGGGACTCGACAGGGTGACCACCTACGAGCAGTACTTC. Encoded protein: CASSLSGLDRVTTYEQYF.

This CDR3 reads CASSLLLWGQGAGEQYF. The CDR3 DNA reads TGTGCCAGCAGCTTACTCTTGTGGGGGCAGGGGGCGGGCGAGCAGTACTTC. J is TRBJ2-7 and V is TRBV13, with 8 bases identical to TRBD1. This CDR3 comprises 17 residues. V lost 2 bases and J lost 6; bases outside the gene matches: 15. Germline V lookup: CDR1 PRHDT, CDR2 FYEKMQ (reference sequence).

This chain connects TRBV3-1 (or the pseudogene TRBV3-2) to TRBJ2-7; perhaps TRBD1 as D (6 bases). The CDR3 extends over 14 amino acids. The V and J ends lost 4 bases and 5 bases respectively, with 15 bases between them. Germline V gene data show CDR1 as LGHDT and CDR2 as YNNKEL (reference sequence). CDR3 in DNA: TGTGCCAGCAGCCCAGGGGCAGTCTTAAACGAGCAGTACTTC. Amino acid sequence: CASSPGAVLNEQYF.

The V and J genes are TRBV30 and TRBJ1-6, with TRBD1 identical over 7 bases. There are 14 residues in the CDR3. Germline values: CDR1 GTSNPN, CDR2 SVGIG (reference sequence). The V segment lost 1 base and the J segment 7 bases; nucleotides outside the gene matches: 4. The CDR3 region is CAWSGQGYNSPLHF. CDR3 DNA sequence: TGTGCCTGGAGTGGACAGGGCTACAATTCACCCCTCCACTTT.

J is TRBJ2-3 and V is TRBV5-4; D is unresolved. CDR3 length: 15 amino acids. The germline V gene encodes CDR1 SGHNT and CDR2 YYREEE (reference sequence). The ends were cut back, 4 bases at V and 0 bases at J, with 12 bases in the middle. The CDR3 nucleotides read TGTGCCAGCAGCGGCCCCGCCAGGAGCACAGATACGCAGTATTTT. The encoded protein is CASSGPARSTDTQYF.

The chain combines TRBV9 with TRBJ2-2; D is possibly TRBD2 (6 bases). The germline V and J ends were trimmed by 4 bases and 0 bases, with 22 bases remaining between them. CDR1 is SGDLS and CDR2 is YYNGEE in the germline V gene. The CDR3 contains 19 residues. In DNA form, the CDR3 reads TGTGCCAGCAGCCCACGGGACTCGACGTCTACTGCGAACACCGGGGAGCTGTTTTTT. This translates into CASSPRDSTSTANTGELFF.

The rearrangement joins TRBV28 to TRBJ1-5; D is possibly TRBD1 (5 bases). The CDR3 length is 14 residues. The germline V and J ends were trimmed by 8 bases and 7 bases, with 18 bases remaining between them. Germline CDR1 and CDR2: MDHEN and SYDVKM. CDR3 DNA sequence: TGTGCCAGCGGATATCAGGGAACTGAGCAGCCCCAGCATTTT. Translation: CASGYQGTEQPQHF. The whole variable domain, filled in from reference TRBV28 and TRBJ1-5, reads DVKVTQSSRYLVKRTGEKVFLECVQDMDHENMFWYRQDPGLGLRLIYFSYDVKMKEKGDIPEGYSVSREKKERFSLILESASTNQTSMYLCASGYQGTEQPQHFGDGTRLSIL.

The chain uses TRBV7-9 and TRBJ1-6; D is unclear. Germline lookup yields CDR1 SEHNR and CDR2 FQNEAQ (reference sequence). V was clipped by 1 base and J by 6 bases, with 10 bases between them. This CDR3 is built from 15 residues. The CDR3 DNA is TGTGCCAGCAGCTTAGTAGGGAGTAGTAATTCACCCCTCCACTTT. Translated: CASSLVGSSNSPLHF. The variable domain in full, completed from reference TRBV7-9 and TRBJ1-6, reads DTGVSQNPRHKITKRGQNVTFRCDPISEHNRLYWYRQTLGQGPEFLTYFQNEAQLEKSRLLSDRFSAERPKGSFSTLEIQRTEQGDSAMYLCASSLVGSSNSPLHFGNGTRLTVT.

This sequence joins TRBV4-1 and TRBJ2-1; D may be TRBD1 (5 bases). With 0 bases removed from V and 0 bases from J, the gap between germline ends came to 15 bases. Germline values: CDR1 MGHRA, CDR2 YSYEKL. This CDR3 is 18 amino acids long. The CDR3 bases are TGCGCCAGCAGCCAAGAAGGTCTCAGGGTCAACTCCTACAATGAGCAGTTCTTC. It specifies CASSQEGLRVNSYNEQFF.

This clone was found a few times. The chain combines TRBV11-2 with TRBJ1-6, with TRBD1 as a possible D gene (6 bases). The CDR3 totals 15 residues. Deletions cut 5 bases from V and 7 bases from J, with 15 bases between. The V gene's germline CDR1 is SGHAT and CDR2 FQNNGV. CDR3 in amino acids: CASSLMTGPNSPLHF. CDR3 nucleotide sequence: TGTGCCAGCAGCCTAATGACAGGACCAAATTCACCCCTCCACTTT.

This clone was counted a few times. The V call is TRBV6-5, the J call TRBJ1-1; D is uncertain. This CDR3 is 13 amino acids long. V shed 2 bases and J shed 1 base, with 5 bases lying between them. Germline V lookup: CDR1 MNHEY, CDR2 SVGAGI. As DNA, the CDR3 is TGTGCCAGCAGTTACCGACAGAACACTGAAGCTTTCTTT. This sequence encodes CASSYRQNTEAFF.